Described below is a single TCR beta chain sequence and its context. Its recognized antigen is unknown. Base qualities are not provided; no much larger clone lies one nucleotide away. This entry comes from a study of resident and recirculating memory T cells in vitiligo (dated by TCRdb to the late 2010s). A note on the overall study: For TCR beta sequencing, epidermis was obtained by shave biopsy from two lesional and two nonlesional sites, and PBMCs were also collected, from each of 3 stable vitiligo patients. Human TCR beta sequencing was used to test whether specific clones in lesional vitiligo skin differed from clones in nonlesional skin and blood. Right before genomic DNA was extracted using the Qiagen DNeasy Blood & Tissue Kit, the samples were homogenized with no cell sorting step. The paper's findings and limits, for the study overall: Because TCR sequences were not shared across biopsy sites or across patients, the findings suggest that different lesions are infiltrated by different T cell clones, a pattern described as private specificity. Mechanistic studies in the future are needed to assess how much the detected T cell clones and the human Trm pools versus Tcm pools each contribute. Overlap and correlation analysis found no significant repertoire overlap between any two biopsies, even biopsies from the same patient, apart from each lesion compared with itself. No unique dominant TCR clone was detected, and clonality varied among vitiligo lesions.

Stable vitiligo was defined as no change in lesions over the previous 6 months. To count as stable, patients also needed to show no confetti depigmentation, which is a clinical sign of active vitiligo. Any patient who had received treatment in the previous three months was excluded. Ficoll density gradient centrifugation was used to isolate PBMCs from heparinized blood, after which the PBMCs were flash-frozen. From its cysteine to its phenylalanine, the CDR3 spans 15 amino acids. Of the read, only the CDR3 DNA is kept; its 45 bases are in frame from base 1. CDR1 and CDR2, looked up from the germline V gene (reference sequence), are SEHNR and FQNEAQ. V is pared back by 5 bases and J by 3 bases, with 15 bases lying between the germline termini. TCR beta chains were amplified from genomic DNA using the immunoSEQ hsTCRB kit. Sequencing of TCR beta libraries was performed on an Illumina MiSeq instrument by the immunoSEQ service. Under the source paper's analysis protocol: The immunoSEQ Analyzer was used to analyze the repertoire data. TCRdb carries this immuneACCESS record with in-frame sequences only. Its versions omit some clonotypes, under half of them owing to an unresolved V gene in the studies checked, with the rest unexplained. The DNA gave D and trimming, while V, J and clone size come from that table. Counted in this sample were fewer than 80,000 clones; roughly nine tenths of them appeared once. The ten largest account for 4.9% of the sample.

This clonotype was obtained from a male donor with vitiligo. The sequencing sample was made of blood. The chain is made from TRBV7-9 and TRBJ2-3; perhaps TRBD2 is the D gene, with 6 bases matching. The sequence in DNA is TGTGCCAGCAGCCCGTTGGAGGGGAAGACAGATACGCAGTATTTT. Translated, it reads CASSPLEGKTDTQYF.